What follows are 2 T cell receptor beta chains derived from one specimen sequenced in a study of blood T cell repertoires in COVID-19 (dated by TCRdb to 2019 to 2021). The receptor library was made with the immunoSEQ multiplex PCR assay. TCRdb provides this immuneACCESS table in a form limited to in-frame rearrangements. Some clones are lacking; in checked studies, under half of them reflect an unresolved V gene, and why the rest are absent is not known. This sample is represented by 120,000 to 150,000 clones; 75% to 85% of them were singletons. Just under 3% of the sample belongs to the ten largest clones. Sequencing used peripheral blood. Receptors were obtained from a man between 45 and 60 years old with acute or convalescent COVID-19.

This clone was counted only a few times. V and J are TRBV5-6 and TRBJ2-1; D perhaps matches TRBD1 (7 bases). This CDR3 is 15 amino acids long. The V end lost 2 bases, the J end lost 7 bases, and 16 bases lay between the germline ends. Germline CDR1 reads SGHDT; CDR2 reads YYEEEE. The CDR3 spells CASSFGSGGPNEQFF. DNA for the CDR3: TGTGCCAGCAGCTTTGGTTCAGGGGGGCCTAATGAGCAGTTCTTC.

The chain links TRBV3-1 (or the pseudogene TRBV3-2) to TRBJ2-5; the D is unclear. The CDR3 spans 11 residues. V shed 0 bases and J shed 14 bases, with 10 bases lying between them. Germline assignment: CDR1 LGHDT and CDR2 YNNKEL (reference sequence). CDR3 protein: CASSQDRRGYF. CDR3 coding DNA: TGTGCCAGCAGCCAAGATAGGCGAGGTTACTTC.